The source of this T cell receptor beta chain is a study of spatial heterogeneity in lung cancer. Every molecule of TCR cDNA had its own unique molecular identifier. Each CDR3 protein is one row after TCRdb ran MiXCR on the 5' RACE reads. The sample consists of 35,000 to 45,000 distinct CDR3 sequences, 22% of them appearing once. This clonotype was seen repeatedly, ten times or more. Regarding time point: blood at routine non-recurrence follow-up after resection. Whole RNA from tumor, nontumor lung or frozen PBMC was sequenced unsorted. The receptor was derived from a female donor with early-stage non-small cell lung cancer. The sample in question was PBMCs, obtained at follow-up.

The CDR3 DNA reads as TGTGCCAGCTCACCAGGGGGAGAGACAGATACGCAGTATTTT. Its translation is CASSPGGETDTQYF. The V call is TRBV18, the J call TRBJ2-3; D possibly matches TRBD1 or TRBD2 (5 bases each). The CDR3 runs to 14 residues. Trimming shortened V by 2 bases and J by 3 bases, and 9 bases separated the two germline ends. Germline CDR1 KGHSH, CDR2 LQKENI. The full variable domain, in which reference TRBV18 and TRBJ2-3 provide the parts outside the CDR3, is NAGVMQNPRHLVRRRGQEARLRCSPMKGHSHVYWYRQLPEEGLKFMVYLQKENIIDESGMPKERFSAEFPKEGPSILRIQQVVRGDSAAYFCASSPGGETDTQYFGPGTRLTVL.